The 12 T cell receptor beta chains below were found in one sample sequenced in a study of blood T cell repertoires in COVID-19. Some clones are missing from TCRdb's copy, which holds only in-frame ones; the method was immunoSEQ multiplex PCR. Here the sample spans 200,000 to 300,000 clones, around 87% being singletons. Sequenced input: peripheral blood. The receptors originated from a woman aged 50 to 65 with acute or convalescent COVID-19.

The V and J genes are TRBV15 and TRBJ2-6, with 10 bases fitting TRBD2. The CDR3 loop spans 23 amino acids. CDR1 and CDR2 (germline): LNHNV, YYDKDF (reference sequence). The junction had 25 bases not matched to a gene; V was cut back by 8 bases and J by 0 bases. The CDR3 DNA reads TGTGCCACCCCAACTAAGCGGGAGGGCCCGCGAAAATACAATCGCTCTGGGGCCAACGTCCTGACTTTC. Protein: CATPTKREGPRKYNRSGANVLTF.

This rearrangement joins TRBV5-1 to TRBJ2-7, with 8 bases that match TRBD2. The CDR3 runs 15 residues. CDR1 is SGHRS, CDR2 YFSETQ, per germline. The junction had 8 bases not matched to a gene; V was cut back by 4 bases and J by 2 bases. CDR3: CASSIGLAQTYEQYF. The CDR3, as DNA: TGCGCCAGCAGCATAGGACTAGCTCAAACCTACGAGCAGTACTTC.

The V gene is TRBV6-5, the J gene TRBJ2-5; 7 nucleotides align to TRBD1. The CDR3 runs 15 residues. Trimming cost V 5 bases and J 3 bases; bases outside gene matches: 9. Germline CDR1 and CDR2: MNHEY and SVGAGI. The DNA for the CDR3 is TGTGCCAGCAGTACCCCCGACAGGGCCAAAGAGACCCAGTACTTC. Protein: CASSTPDRAKETQYF.

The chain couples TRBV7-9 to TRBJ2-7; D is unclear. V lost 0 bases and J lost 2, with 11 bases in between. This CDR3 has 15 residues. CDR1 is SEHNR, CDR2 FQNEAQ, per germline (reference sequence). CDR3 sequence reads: CASSLAVAATYEQYF. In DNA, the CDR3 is TGTGCCAGCAGCTTAGCGGTGGCGGCAACCTACGAGCAGTACTTC. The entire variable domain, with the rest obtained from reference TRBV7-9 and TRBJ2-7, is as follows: DTGVSQNPRHKITKRGQNVTFRCDPISEHNRLYWYRQTLGQGPEFLTYFQNEAQLEKSRLLSDRFSAERPKGSFSTLEIQRTEQGDSAMYLCASSLAVAATYEQYFGPGTRLTVT.

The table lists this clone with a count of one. CDR3 loop: CASSLQGAGEKLFF. CDR3 sequence (DNA): TGTGCCAGCAGCTTACAGGGGGCAGGGGAAAAACTGTTTTTT. The chain carries TRBV5-4 and TRBJ1-4; 9 bases line up with TRBD1. V was clipped by 2 bases and J by 8 bases; unmatched bases: 4. The CDR3 extends over 14 amino acids. The germline CDR1 and CDR2 sequences are SGHNT and YYREEE (reference sequence).

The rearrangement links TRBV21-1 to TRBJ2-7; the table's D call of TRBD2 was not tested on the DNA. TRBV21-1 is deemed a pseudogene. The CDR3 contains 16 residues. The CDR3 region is CASSSRTYRLVYEQYF. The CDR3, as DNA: TGTGCCAGCAGCTCCCGGACTTATAGACTAGTCTACGAGCAGTACTTC.

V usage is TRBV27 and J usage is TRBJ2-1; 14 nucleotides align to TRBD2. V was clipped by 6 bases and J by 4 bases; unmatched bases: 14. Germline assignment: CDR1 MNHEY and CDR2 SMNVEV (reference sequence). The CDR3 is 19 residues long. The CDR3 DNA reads TGTGCCAGCAGCCGTCAAACACGACTAGCGGGAGGGCAGTACAATGAGCAGTTCTTC. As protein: CASSRQTRLAGGQYNEQFF.

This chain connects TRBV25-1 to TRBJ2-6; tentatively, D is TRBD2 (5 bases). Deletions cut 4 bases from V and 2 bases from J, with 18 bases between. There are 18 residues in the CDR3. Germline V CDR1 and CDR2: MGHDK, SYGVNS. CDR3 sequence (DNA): TGTGCCAGCAGTGGGTGGACTCCGAAGGGTCCTGGGGCCAACGTCCTGACTTTC. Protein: CASSGWTPKGPGANVLTF. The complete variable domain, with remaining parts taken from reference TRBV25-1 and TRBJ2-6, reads EADIYQTPRYLVIGTGKKITLECSQTMGHDKMYWYQQDPGMELHLIHYSYGVNSTEKGDLSSESTVSRIRTEHFPLTLESARPSHTSQYLCASSGWTPKGPGANVLTFGAGSRLTVL.

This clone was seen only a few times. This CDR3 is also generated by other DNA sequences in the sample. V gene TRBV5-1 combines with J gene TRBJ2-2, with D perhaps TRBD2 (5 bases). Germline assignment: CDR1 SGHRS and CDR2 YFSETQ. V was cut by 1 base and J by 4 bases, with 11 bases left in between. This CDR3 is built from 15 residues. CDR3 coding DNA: TGCGCCAGCAGCTTGAGAGGACGGGGCACCGGGGAGCTGTTTTTT. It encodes CASSLRGRGTGELFF.

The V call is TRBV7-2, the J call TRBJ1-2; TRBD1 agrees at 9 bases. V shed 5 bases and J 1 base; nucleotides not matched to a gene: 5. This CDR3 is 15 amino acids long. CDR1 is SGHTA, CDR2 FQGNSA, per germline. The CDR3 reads CASSMGQGLNYGYTF. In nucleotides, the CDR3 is TGTGCCAGCAGCATGGGACAGGGACTTAACTATGGCTACACCTTC.

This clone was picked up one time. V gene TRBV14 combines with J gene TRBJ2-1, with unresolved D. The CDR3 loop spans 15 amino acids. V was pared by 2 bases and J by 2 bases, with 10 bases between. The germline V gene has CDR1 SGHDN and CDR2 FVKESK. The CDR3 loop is CASSQIAATYNEQFF. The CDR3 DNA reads TGTGCCAGCAGCCAAATTGCGGCTACCTACAATGAGCAGTTCTTC.

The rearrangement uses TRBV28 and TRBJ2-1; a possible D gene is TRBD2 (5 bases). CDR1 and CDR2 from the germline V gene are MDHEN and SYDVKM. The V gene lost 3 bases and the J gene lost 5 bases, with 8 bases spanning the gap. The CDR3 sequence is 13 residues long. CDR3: CASSLTEDNEQFF. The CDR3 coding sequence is TGTGCCAGCAGTTTGACGGAGGACAATGAGCAGTTCTTC.